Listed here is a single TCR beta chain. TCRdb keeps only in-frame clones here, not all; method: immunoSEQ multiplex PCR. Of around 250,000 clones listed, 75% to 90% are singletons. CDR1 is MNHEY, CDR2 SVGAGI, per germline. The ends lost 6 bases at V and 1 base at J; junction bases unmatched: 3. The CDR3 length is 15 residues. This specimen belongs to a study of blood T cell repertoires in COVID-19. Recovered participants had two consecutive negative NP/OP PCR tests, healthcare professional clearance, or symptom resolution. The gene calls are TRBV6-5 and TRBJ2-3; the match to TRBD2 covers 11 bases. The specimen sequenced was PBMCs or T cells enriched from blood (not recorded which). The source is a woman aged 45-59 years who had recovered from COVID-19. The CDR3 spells CASRTSGAGTDTQYF. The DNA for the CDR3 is TGTGCCAGCAGGACTAGCGGGGCGGGCACAGATACGCAGTATTTT.